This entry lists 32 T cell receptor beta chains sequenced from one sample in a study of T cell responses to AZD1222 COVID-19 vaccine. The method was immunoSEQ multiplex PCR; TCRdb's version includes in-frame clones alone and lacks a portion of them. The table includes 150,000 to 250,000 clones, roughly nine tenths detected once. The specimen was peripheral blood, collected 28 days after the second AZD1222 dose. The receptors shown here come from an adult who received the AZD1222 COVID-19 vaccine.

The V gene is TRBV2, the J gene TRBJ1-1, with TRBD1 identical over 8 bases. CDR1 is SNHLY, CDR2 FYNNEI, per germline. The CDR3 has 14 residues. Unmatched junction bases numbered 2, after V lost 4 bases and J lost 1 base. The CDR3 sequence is CASSGDRTNTEAFF. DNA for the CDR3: TGTGCCAGCAGTGGGGACAGGACGAACACTGAAGCTTTCTTT.

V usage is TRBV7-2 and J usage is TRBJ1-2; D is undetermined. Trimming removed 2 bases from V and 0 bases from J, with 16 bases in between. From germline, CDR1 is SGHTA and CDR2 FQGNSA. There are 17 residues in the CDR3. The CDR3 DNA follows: TGTGCCAGCAGCTTAACCCCTGGGCAGAAGACTAACTATGGCTACACCTTC. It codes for CASSLTPGQKTNYGYTF.

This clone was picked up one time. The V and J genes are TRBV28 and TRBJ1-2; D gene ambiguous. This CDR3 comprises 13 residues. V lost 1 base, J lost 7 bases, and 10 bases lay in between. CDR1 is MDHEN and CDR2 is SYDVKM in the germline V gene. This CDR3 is CASSLFNPPGYTF. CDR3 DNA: TGTGCCAGCAGTTTATTTAACCCCCCTGGCTACACCTTC.

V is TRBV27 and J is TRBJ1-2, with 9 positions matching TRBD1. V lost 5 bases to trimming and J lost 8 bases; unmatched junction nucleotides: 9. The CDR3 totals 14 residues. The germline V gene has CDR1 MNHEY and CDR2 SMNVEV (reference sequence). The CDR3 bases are TGTGCCAGCAGTGAGACAGGGGGTGTGGGAGGCTACACCTTC. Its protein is CASSETGGVGGYTF.

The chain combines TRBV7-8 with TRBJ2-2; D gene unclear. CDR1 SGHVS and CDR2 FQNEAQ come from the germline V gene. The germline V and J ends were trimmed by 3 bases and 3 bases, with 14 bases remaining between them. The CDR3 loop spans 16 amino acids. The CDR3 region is CASSFGRQKYTGELFF. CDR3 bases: TGTGCCAGCAGCTTCGGACGCCAAAAATACACCGGGGAGCTGTTTTTT.

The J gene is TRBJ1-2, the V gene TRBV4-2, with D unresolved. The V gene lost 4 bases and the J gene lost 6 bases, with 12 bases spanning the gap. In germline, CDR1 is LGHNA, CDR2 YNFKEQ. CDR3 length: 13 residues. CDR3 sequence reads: CASSPLTSHGYTF. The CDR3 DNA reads TGTGCCAGCAGCCCGTTAACTTCCCATGGCTACACCTTC.

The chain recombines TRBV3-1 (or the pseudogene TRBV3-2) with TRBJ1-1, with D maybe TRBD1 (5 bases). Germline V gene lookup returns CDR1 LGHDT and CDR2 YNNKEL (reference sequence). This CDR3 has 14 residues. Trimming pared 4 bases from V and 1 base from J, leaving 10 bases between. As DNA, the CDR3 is TGTGCCAGCAGCCGGGGCCGGGAGAACACTGAAGCTTTCTTT. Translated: CASSRGRENTEAFF.

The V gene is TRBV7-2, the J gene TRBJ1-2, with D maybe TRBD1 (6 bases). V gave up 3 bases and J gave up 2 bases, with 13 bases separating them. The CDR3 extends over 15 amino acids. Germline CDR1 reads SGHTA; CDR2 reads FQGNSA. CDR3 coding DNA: TGTGCCAGCAGCTTGGGGGGGGCCTTCAACTATGGCTACACCTTC. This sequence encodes CASSLGGAFNYGYTF.

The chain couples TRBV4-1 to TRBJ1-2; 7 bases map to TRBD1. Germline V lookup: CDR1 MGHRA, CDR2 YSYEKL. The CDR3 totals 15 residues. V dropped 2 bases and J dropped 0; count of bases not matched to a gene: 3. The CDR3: CASSQRQGANYGYTF. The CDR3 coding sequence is TGCGCCAGCAGCCAACGACAGGGAGCTAACTATGGCTACACCTTC.

The CDR3 region is CASSPGQTNIQYF. CDR3 DNA sequence: TGTGCCAGCTCACCGGGACAAACTAACATTCAGTACTTC. The chain has TRBV18 and TRBJ2-4, with D possibly TRBD1 on 6 matching bases. This CDR3 has 13 amino acids. Trimming removed 3 bases at V and 7 bases at J, with 10 bases between. The germline V gene has CDR1 KGHSH and CDR2 LQKENI.

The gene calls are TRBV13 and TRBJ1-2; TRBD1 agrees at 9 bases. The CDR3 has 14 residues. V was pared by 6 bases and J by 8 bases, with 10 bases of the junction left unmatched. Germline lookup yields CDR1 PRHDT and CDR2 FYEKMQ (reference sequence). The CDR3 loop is CASSFRDRASGYTF. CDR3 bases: TGTGCCAGCAGTTTCCGGGACAGGGCCTCCGGCTACACCTTC.

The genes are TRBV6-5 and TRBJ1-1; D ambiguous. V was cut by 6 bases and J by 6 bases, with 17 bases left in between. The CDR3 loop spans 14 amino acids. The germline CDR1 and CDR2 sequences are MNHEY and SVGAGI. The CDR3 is CASRSPFVGPEAFF. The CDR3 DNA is TGTGCCAGCAGATCCCCCTTCGTAGGGCCTGAAGCTTTCTTT.

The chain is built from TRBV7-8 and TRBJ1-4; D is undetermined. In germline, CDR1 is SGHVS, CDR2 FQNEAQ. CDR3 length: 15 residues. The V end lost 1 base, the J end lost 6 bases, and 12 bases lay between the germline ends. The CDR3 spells CASSLVRGSDEKLFF. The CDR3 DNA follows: TGTGCCAGCAGCTTAGTTCGGGGTTCGGATGAAAAACTGTTTTTT.

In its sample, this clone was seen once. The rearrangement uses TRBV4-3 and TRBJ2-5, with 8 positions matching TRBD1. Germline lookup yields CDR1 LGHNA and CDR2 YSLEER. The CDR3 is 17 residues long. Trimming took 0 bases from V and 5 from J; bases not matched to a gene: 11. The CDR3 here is CASSQEVVGRGRETQYF. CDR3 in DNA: TGCGCCAGCAGCCAAGAGGTTGTAGGCAGGGGGCGGGAGACCCAGTACTTC.

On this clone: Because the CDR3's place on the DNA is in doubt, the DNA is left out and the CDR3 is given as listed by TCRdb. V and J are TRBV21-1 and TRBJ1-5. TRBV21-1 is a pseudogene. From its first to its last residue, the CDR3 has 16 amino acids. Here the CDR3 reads CASSREFGPGNQPQHF.

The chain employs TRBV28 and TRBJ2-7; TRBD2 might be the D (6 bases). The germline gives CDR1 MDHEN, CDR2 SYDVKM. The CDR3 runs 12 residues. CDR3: CGSGTGSYEQYF. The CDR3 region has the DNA TGTGGGAGTGGGACTGGATCCTACGAGCAGTACTTC. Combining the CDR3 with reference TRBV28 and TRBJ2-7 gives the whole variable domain DVKVTQSSRYLVKRTGEKVFLECVQDMDHENMFWYRQDPGLGLRLIYFSYDVKMKEKGDIPEGYSVSREKKERFSLILESASTNQTSMYLCGSGTGSYEQYFGPGTRLTVT.

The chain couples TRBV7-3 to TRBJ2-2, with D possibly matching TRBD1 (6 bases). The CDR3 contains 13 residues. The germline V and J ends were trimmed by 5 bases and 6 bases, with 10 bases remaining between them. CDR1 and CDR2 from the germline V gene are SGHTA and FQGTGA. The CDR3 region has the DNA TGTGCCAGCAGCCCATCAGGGGCCGGGGAGCTGTTTTTT. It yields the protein CASSPSGAGELFF.

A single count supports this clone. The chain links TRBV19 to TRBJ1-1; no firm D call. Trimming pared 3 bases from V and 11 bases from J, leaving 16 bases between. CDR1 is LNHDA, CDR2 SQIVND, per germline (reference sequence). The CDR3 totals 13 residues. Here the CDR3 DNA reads TGTGCCAGTAGTATGAATCAGGCCCCGTCGGCTTTCTTT. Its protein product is CASSMNQAPSAFF.

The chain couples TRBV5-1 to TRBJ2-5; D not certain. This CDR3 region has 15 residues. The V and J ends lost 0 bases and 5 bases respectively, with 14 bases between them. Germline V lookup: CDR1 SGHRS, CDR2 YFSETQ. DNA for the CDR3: TGCGCCAGCAGCTTGGTACCGACCCCGAGCGAGACCCAGTACTTC. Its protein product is CASSLVPTPSETQYF.

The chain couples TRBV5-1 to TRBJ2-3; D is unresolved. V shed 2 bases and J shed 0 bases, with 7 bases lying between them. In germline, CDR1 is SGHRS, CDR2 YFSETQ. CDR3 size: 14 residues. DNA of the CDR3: TGCGCCAGCAGCTTTACCTCTAGCACAGATACGCAGTATTTT. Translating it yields CASSFTSSTDTQYF.

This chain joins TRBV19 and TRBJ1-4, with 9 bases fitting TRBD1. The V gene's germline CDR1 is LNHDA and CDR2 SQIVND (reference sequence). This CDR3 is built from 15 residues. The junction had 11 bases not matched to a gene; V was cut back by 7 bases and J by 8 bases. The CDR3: CASTPVDRGKEKLFF. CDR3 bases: TGTGCCAGTACACCGGTGGACAGGGGAAAGGAAAAACTGTTTTTT. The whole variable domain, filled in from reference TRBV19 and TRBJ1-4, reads DGGITQSPKYLFRKEGQNVTLSCEQNLNHDAMYWYRQDPGQGLRLIYYSQIVNDFQKGDIAEGYSVSREKKESFPLTVTSAQKNPTAFYLCASTPVDRGKEKLFFGSGTQLSVL.

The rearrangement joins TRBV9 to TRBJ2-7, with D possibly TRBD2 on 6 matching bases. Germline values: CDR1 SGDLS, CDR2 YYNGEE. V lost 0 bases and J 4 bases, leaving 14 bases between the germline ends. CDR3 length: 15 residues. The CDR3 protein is CASSVAEGTPYEQYF. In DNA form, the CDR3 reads TGTGCCAGCAGCGTAGCGGAGGGGACTCCGTACGAGCAGTACTTC.

The CDR3 is CASSLWTSGNYEQYF. In DNA, the CDR3 is TGTGCCAGCAGCCTGTGGACTAGCGGGAACTACGAGCAGTACTTC. J is TRBJ2-7 and V is TRBV4-2, with TRBD2 identical over 12 bases. The CDR3 totals 15 residues. Germline V gene lookup returns CDR1 LGHNA and CDR2 YNFKEQ. V trimming: 4 bases; J trimming: 3 bases; junction bases outside the gene matches: 4.

This CDR3 is CASSLWAGAQHF. CDR3 nucleotides: TGTGCCAGCAGCTTGTGGGCTGGAGCCCAGCATTTT. The chain uses TRBV5-6 and TRBJ1-5; D is ambiguous. CDR1 SGHDT and CDR2 YYEEEE come from the germline V gene. V was pared by 1 base and J by 11 bases, with 10 bases between. This CDR3 has 12 amino acids.

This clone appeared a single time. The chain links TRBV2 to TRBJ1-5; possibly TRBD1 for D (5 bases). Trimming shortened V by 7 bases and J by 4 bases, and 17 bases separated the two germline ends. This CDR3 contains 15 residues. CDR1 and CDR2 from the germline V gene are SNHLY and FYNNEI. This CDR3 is CASTPAGTANQPQHF. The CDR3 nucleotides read TGTGCCAGCACCCCTGCTGGGACGGCGAATCAGCCCCAGCATTTT.

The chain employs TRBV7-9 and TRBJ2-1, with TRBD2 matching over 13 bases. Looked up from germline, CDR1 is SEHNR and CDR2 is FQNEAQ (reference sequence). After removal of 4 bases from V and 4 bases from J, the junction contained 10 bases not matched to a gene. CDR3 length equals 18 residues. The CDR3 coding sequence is TGTGCCAGCAGCTCCGGGACTAGCGGGAAGACCCCTTACAATGAGCAGTTCTTC. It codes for CASSSGTSGKTPYNEQFF. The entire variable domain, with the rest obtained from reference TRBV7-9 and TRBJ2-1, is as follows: DTGVSQNPRHKITKRGQNVTFRCDPISEHNRLYWYRQTLGQGPEFLTYFQNEAQLEKSRLLSDRFSAERPKGSFSTLEIQRTEQGDSAMYLCASSSGTSGKTPYNEQFFGPGTRLTVL.

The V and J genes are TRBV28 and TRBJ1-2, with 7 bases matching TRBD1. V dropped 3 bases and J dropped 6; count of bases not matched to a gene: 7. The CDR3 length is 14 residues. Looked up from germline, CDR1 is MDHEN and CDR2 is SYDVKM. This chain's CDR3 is CASSFRGVEDGYTF. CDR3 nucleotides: TGTGCCAGCAGTTTCAGGGGGGTAGAGGATGGCTACACCTTC.

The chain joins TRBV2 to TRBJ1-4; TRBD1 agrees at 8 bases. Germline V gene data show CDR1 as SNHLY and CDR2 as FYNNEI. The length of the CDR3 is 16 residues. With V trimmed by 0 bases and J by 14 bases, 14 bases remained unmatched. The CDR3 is CASSEALWAPDRGLFF. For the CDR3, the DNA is TGTGCCAGCAGTGAAGCGCTTTGGGCCCCCGACAGGGGTCTGTTTTTT.

The CDR3 spells CATSVSTSDSPYNEQFF. CDR3 in DNA: TGTGCCACCAGTGTCTCGACTTCGGACAGTCCCTACAATGAGCAGTTCTTC. The genes are TRBV24-1 and TRBJ2-1; perhaps TRBD1 as D (6 bases). The CDR3 covers 17 residues. V was trimmed by 5 bases and J by 2 bases, leaving 18 bases between them. Germline V gene lookup returns CDR1 KGHDR and CDR2 SFDVKD.

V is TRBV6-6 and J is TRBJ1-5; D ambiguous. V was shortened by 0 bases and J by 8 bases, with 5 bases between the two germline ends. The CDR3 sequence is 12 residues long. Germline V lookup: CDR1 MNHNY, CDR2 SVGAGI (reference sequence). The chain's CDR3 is CASSYSEKPQHF. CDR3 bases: TGTGCCAGCAGTTACTCCGAGAAGCCCCAGCATTTT.

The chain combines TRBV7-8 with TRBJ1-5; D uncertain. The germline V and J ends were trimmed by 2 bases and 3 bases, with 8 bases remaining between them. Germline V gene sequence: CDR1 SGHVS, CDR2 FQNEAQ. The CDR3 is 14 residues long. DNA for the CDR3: TGTGCCAGCAGCTTATACAGCCCCAATCAGCCCCAGCATTTT. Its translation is CASSLYSPNQPQHF.

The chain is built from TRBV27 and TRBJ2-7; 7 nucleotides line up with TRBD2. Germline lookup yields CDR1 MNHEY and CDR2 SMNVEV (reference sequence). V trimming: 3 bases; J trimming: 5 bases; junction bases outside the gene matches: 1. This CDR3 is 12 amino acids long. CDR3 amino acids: CASSLRGNEQYF. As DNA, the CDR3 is TGTGCCAGCAGTTTGCGGGGGAACGAGCAGTACTTC.